Below are 8 T cell receptor beta chains sequenced from a single sample in a study of long-term antiretroviral therapy in people with HIV. The immunoSEQ assay was v3.0, run at survey level. Method: immunoSEQ multiplex PCR; TCRdb's copy keeps in-frame clones and lacks some. The sample lists tens of thousands of clones, 82% occurring once. This material consisted of unsorted PBMCs, taken 2.3 to 2.5 years after starting antiretroviral therapy. The receptors stem from a man aged 35 to 55 with HIV.

CDR3 DNA: TGTGCCAGCAGCCAAGAATTACGGTTACAGGGTGAAAGACTAGCGGATTTTTACGAGCAGTACTTC. Encoded protein: CASSQELRLQGERLADFYEQYF. The J gene is TRBJ2-7, the V gene TRBV4-2; 9 bases agree with TRBD2. CDR1 and CDR2 (germline): LGHNA, YNFKEQ. This CDR3 spans 22 amino acids. Losses at the gene ends were 0 bases for V and 4 bases for J; bases not matched to a gene: 25.

The V and J genes are TRBV7-9 and TRBJ2-2, with a tentative D call TRBD2 (5 bases). The CDR3 loop spans 15 amino acids. Germline values: CDR1 SEHNR, CDR2 FQNEAQ (reference sequence). Trimming removed 5 bases at V and 5 bases at J, with 15 bases between. The CDR3 DNA is TGTGCCAGCAGCCTTCCGGGAAGCTCGACCGGGGAGCTGTTTTTT. It translates to CASSLPGSSTGELFF.

This chain links TRBV25-1 with TRBJ1-2; D not certain. Trimming left V 10 bases short and J 4 bases short, with 13 bases between. The CDR3 runs 12 residues. Germline V gene sequence: CDR1 MGHDK, CDR2 SYGVNS. The CDR3 reads CAIKRPGYGYTF. In DNA form, the CDR3 reads TGTGCCATCAAGAGGCCCGGCTATGGCTACACCTTC.

V usage is TRBV5-4 and J usage is TRBJ2-6; D not resolved. The CDR3 sequence is 16 residues long. V was clipped by 0 bases and J by 4 bases, with 11 bases between them. Germline V CDR1 and CDR2: SGHNT, YYREEE (reference sequence). The CDR3 nucleotides are TGTGCCAGCAGCTTGGCAGGTTTTTCAGGGGCCAACGTCCTGACTTTC. Translated, it gives CASSLAGFSGANVLTF. Combining the CDR3 with reference TRBV5-4 and TRBJ2-6 gives the whole variable domain ETGVTQSPTHLIKTRGQQVTLRCSSQSGHNTVSWYQQALGQGPQFIFQYYREEENGRGNFPPRFSGLQFPNYSSELNVNALELDDSALYLCASSLAGFSGANVLTFGAGSRLTVL.

The table lists this clone with a count of one. The chain links TRBV6-6 to TRBJ1-2, with D maybe TRBD1 (6 bases). V lost 4 bases and J 6 bases, leaving 12 bases between the germline ends. Germline values: CDR1 MNHNY, CDR2 SVGAGI (reference sequence). The CDR3 spans 13 residues. The CDR3: CASSSRGWNGYTF. DNA for the CDR3: TGTGCCAGCAGTTCTAGGGGGTGGAATGGCTACACCTTC.

This chain joins TRBV11-2 and TRBJ2-2, with 7 nucleotides matching TRBD1. CDR1 and CDR2 from the germline V gene are SGHAT and FQNNGV. Trimming removed 5 bases from V and 7 bases from J; junction bases left unmatched: 10. This CDR3 region has 15 residues. The chain's CDR3 is CASSKSGQSYGELFF. The CDR3 DNA reads as TGTGCCAGCAGCAAATCGGGACAGAGCTACGGGGAGCTGTTTTTT. Full variable domain (remainder filled in from reference TRBV11-2 and TRBJ2-2): EAGVAQSPRYKIIEKRQSVAFWCNPISGHATLYWYQQILGQGPKLLIQFQNNGVVDDSQLPKDRFSAERLKGVDSTLKIQPAKLEDSAVYLCASSKSGQSYGELFFGEGSRLTVL.

The chain links TRBV7-9 to TRBJ2-5, with 7 bases that match TRBD2. CDR3 size: 14 residues. Losses at the gene ends were 7 bases for V and 5 bases for J; bases not matched to a gene: 10. Germline-derived CDR1 and CDR2 are SEHNR and FQNEAQ (reference sequence). The CDR3: CASTRAGSGETQYF. The CDR3 DNA follows: TGTGCCAGCACCCGAGCGGGATCTGGCGAGACCCAGTACTTC.

The rearrangement joins TRBV5-6 to TRBJ2-1, with 10 bases matching TRBD2. This CDR3 is 13 amino acids long. After removal of 4 bases from V and 10 bases from J, the junction contained 5 bases not matched to a gene. Germline V gives CDR1 SGHDT, CDR2 YYEEEE. The CDR3 nucleotides read TGTGCCAGCAGCCAAAGGGGACTAGCGGAGCAGTTCTTC. Protein: CASSQRGLAEQFF.